This T cell receptor beta chain originates from a study of blood T cell repertoires in COVID-19. Study background: The analysed material was cDNA or gDNA that came from T cells, B-cell-depleted T cells, or PBMCs.

Authors' methods: Amplification of reference gene primers was used by the study to estimate nucleated cell counts. Sequenced by immunoSEQ multiplex PCR; TCRdb stores in-frame clones only, minus some. D and trimming were read from the DNA, whereas the V and J calls and clone size are those reported in that table. In the table there are around 180,000 clones, 84% of which are singletons. Individuals aged about 18 to 90 years were recruited from fewer than 25 US areas. Germline-derived CDR1 and CDR2 are SGDLS and YYNGEE. The CDR3 is 15 residues long. The junction had 9 bases not matched to a gene; V was cut back by 3 bases and J by 4 bases.

V and J are TRBV9 and TRBJ2-5, with 7 bases identical to TRBD1. The sequenced sample was PBMCs or T cells enriched from blood (not recorded which). The clonotype was recovered from a man aged 50 to 59 who had recovered from COVID-19. In DNA, the CDR3 is TGTGCCAGCAGCGGCGGACAGGCGGTTGTAGAGACCCAGTACTTC. Its protein product is CASSGGQAVVETQYF.